The present entry profiles one T cell receptor beta chain with its context. Its antigen specificity is not known. The sample originates from a study of monozygotic twins with inflammatory bowel disease (dated by TCRdb to about 2019). Looking at the study overall: In total, 28 monozygotic twin pairs made up the full study: 19 Danish pairs, all IBD-discordant, plus nine German pairs, of which four were IBD-concordant and five were IBD-discordant. Each individual had, on average, about 151 000 unique TCRalpha sequences and 181 000 unique TCRbeta sequences available for analysis. Disease-associated traits were sought mainly through comparisons between IBD patients and their genetically identical healthy co-twins within discordant pairs.

Preparation of the library involved 5' RACE. The input for every TCR library was roughly 3.5 ug of total RNA. cDNA was synthesized with SMARTScribe reverse transcriptase in eight separate reactions per sample. During cDNA synthesis, template switching was used to introduce unique molecular identifiers that contained a 6-nucleotide sample barcode. Two nested PCRs of approximately 16 and 10 cycles amplified the TCRalpha and TCRbeta cDNA, and bead purification followed each PCR. Before amplification, cDNA was treated with uracil DNA-glycosylase and purified using the QIAquick PCR purification kit. The second PCR was the step at which Illumina TruSeq-compatible adapters and sample-specific barcodes were added. TapeStation and Qubit were used to check library quality and concentration, and roughly 4.6 ng of each library was pooled. Sequencing of the pooled libraries was done on an Illumina HiSeq2500 single-index Rapid Run using custom sequencing primers and 2 x 100 bp reads. Per the original workflow: MiGEC version 1.2.6 was used for UMI-based consensus assembly, which corrected PCR and sequencing errors. MiXCR version 2.1.1 handled V(D)J alignment, clonotype assembly and CDR3 extraction. To normalise gene usage, clonotype sharing and MAIT/NKT TCR abundance, the analysis used the top 1000, 10 000 and 20 000 clonotypes per sample. After downsampling to 27 000 UMIs, diversity was calculated as the inverse Simpson index using the vegan R package. Paired Mann-Whitney U tests on discordant twin pairs were used, with Benjamini-Hochberg multiple-testing correction. After TCRdb reprocessed the reads, each CDR3 protein sequence was kept as one row, without DNA. The V and J calls here are based on TCRdb, not the publication. The data table for this sample lists 330,000 or so distinct CDR3 sequences. The biggest ten clones account for 2% to 2.5% of the sample.

The CDR3, from cysteine to phenylalanine, totals 17 residues. Only the protein is available. As encoded in the germline V gene (reference sequence), CDR1 is DFQATT while CDR2 is SNEGSKA. What the authors observed across the whole study: No single strong signal or clonotype linked to IBD turned up in the results, so the idea that one exists was not supported. No difference in repertoire similarity was observed between concordant and discordant twins, possibly owing to limited statistical power. The analysis was unable to tell apart different T cell subtypes. Measured by the inverse Simpson index, TCRbeta repertoire diversity was lower in IBD patients than in their healthy co-twins. Because patients were on differing immunosuppressive treatments, the repertoires may have picked up extra background noise and inter-individual variability. Compared with healthy twins, IBD patients shared fewer clonotypes with other individuals, and the difference was most pronounced in patients with signs of disease activity.

From each donor, a roughly 2.3 ml peripheral blood sample was drawn into PAXgene tubes and stored at -80 degrees C. Without T cell sorting, total RNA was isolated from whole blood using the PAXgene blood miRNA kit on an automated QIAcube. Deep TCRalpha and TCRbeta repertoire profiling with unique molecular barcoding was performed on peripheral blood of monozygotic twin pairs concordant or discordant for inflammatory bowel disease. Smoking habits were recorded for all twin pairs, and each individual was classified as a current, former or never smoker. The chain is made from TRBV20-1 and TRBJ1-1; absent DNA, TCRdb's TRBD1 call cannot be checked. The sequence came from a human donor with ulcerative colitis or Crohn's disease, or a healthy co-twin of an affected twin (not recorded which). Sequencing was carried out using blood. The CDR3 region reads CSAPLSGDRAMNTEAFF.